These 25 T cell receptor beta chains share one sample of origin, sequenced in a study of shared clonotypes between healthy human individuals. The data were produced by immunoSEQ multiplex PCR, yet TCRdb's version contains in-frame clones alone and is incomplete. Of 980,000 or so clones in the sample, approximately 80% are singletons; the top ten hold approximately 1.5%. The sample comprised memory CD4+ T cells sorted from blood. Subset reported: CD45RA-negative fraction. Source of these receptors: a man between 18 and 35 years old in good health.

The V gene is TRBV25-1, the J gene TRBJ2-2; 7 nucleotides line up with TRBD1. With V trimmed by 3 bases and J by 1 base, 2 bases remained unmatched. Looked up from germline, CDR1 is MGHDK and CDR2 is SYGVNS. This CDR3 has 15 amino acids. The CDR3 is CASSDWDRNTGELFF. Written as DNA, the CDR3 is TGTGCCAGCAGTGATTGGGACAGGAACACCGGGGAGCTGTTTTTT.

The gene calls are TRBV4-3 and TRBJ1-4; 8 nucleotides align to TRBD1. The CDR3 is 15 residues long. V gave up 1 base and J gave up 7 bases; unmatched junction bases: 5. Germline values: CDR1 LGHNA, CDR2 YSLEER. CDR3 amino acids: CASSQGDRKSEKLFF. DNA for the CDR3: TGCGCCAGCAGCCAAGGGGACAGGAAGAGTGAAAAACTGTTTTTT.

The chain carries TRBV2 and TRBJ1-6; no clear D gene. There are 14 residues in the CDR3. V lost 5 bases, J lost 3 bases, and 8 bases lay in between. The germline V gene encodes CDR1 SNHLY and CDR2 FYNNEI. Written as DNA, the CDR3 is TGTGCCAGCAGTCTGATCCTCTATAATTCACCCCTCCACTTT. Translation gives CASSLILYNSPLHF.

The sample holds a few counts of this clone. The chain links TRBV4-1 to TRBJ1-5; a possible D gene is TRBD1 (5 bases). Between the trimmed V and J ends, which lost 3 bases and 11 bases, there was a span of 17 bases. The CDR3 spans 14 residues. CDR1 is MGHRA, CDR2 YSYEKL, per germline. CDR3 amino acids: CASSQTEGYRAQHF. DNA for the CDR3: TGCGCCAGCAGCCAGACTGAGGGGTATCGGGCCCAGCATTTT.

The chain links TRBV11-3 to TRBJ2-1, with 7 positions matching TRBD2. The CDR3 has 16 residues. J was trimmed by 6 bases and V by 7 bases; bases with no gene match: 15. Germline V lookup: CDR1 SGHNT, CDR2 YENEEA. For the CDR3, the DNA is TGTGCCAGCACCCCAGGAGGGAGGCGGGAGCTCAATGAGCAGTTCTTC. It specifies CASTPGGRRELNEQFF.

This clone was detected only a few times. The chain links TRBV5-1 to TRBJ2-7; D call uncertain. Trimming pared 0 bases from V and 5 bases from J, leaving 9 bases between. Germline V lookup: CDR1 SGHRS, CDR2 YFSETQ. The CDR3 loop spans 13 amino acids. The CDR3 spells CASSLAVPHEQYF. The CDR3 coding sequence is TGCGCCAGCAGCTTGGCAGTCCCCCACGAGCAGTACTTC.

This clone was observed a few times. The genes are TRBV6-7 and TRBJ2-7; 10 nucleotides match TRBD1. TRBV6-7 is treated as an ORF (open reading frame) with a function not yet certain. This CDR3 comprises 16 residues. The V and J ends lost 3 bases and 5 bases, in that order; junction bases with no gene match: 10. CDR3: CASSYNGDRGLHEQYF. The DNA of the CDR3 is TGTGCCAGCAGTTATAACGGGGACAGGGGACTCCACGAGCAGTACTTC.

V and J are TRBV7-8 and TRBJ1-5, with 8 nucleotides matching TRBD1. The J segment lost 4 bases and the V segment lost 4 bases, leaving 3 bases of the junction unmatched. The length of the CDR3 is 14 residues. Germline CDR1 SGHVS, CDR2 FQNEAQ. CDR3 DNA: TGTGCCAGCAGCTCGGACAGGGCTAATCAGCCCCAGCATTTT. This sequence encodes CASSSDRANQPQHF.

V is TRBV9 and J is TRBJ1-2; possibly TRBD1 for D (5 bases). With 1 base removed from V and 4 bases from J, the gap between germline ends came to 8 bases. This CDR3 spans 13 amino acids. Germline CDR1 reads SGDLS; CDR2 reads YYNGEE. CDR3 sequence reads: CASSVNGGYGYTF. The CDR3 DNA reads TGTGCCAGCAGCGTAAATGGGGGCTATGGCTACACCTTC. Looking up the rest from reference TRBV9 and TRBJ1-2 gives the full variable domain: DSGVTQTPKHLITATGQRVTLRCSPRSGDLSVYWYQQSLDQGLQFLIQYYNGEERAKGNILERFSAQQFPDLHSELNLSSLELGDSALYFCASSVNGGYGYTFGSGTRLTVV.

In this sample, this clone turned up a few times. This sequence joins TRBV2 and TRBJ2-5, with a weak D call TRBD2 (5 bases). Germline assignment: CDR1 SNHLY and CDR2 FYNNEI. The V end was cut by 6 bases, the J end by 12 bases, with 17 bases between. The CDR3 runs to 12 residues. The CDR3 protein is CASSRDSTSKYF. CDR3 in DNA: TGTGCCAGCAGCCGGGATTCTACGAGCAAGTACTTC.

The rearrangement links TRBV6-1 to TRBJ1-6, with 10 bases aligning to TRBD1. The V gene end was trimmed by 10 bases and the J gene end by 9 bases; junction bases not matched to a gene: 6. In germline, CDR1 is MNHNS, CDR2 SASEGT. The CDR3 is made up of 13 amino acids. This CDR3 is CATGQGQGSPLHF. CDR3 coding DNA: TGTGCCACGGGACAGGGGCAGGGTTCACCCCTCCACTTT.

The chain is built from TRBV18 and TRBJ1-4; D unresolved. V lost 4 bases and J lost 8, with 14 bases in between. Germline V lookup: CDR1 KGHSH, CDR2 LQKENI. There are 14 residues in the CDR3. The CDR3 is CASSLGGGGEKLFF. CDR3 sequence (DNA): TGTGCCAGCTCACTCGGCGGCGGAGGGGAAAAACTGTTTTTT. The full variable domain, with the rest looked up from reference TRBV18 and TRBJ1-4, is NAGVMQNPRHLVRRRGQEARLRCSPMKGHSHVYWYRQLPEEGLKFMVYLQKENIIDESGMPKERFSAEFPKEGPSILRIQQVVRGDSAAYFCASSLGGGGEKLFFGSGTQLSVL.

The V and J genes are TRBV5-1 and TRBJ2-7; 11 bases are shared with TRBD2. CDR1 is SGHRS, CDR2 YFSETQ, per germline. V lost 7 bases to trimming and J lost 2 bases; unmatched junction nucleotides: 8. CDR3 length: 15 residues. The CDR3: CASSTSSGGPYEQYF. The CDR3 DNA follows: TGCGCCAGCTCTACCTCTAGCGGGGGGCCCTACGAGCAGTACTTC.

This clone was counted many times. Other DNA sequences from this sample encode an identical CDR3 as well. The V gene is TRBV18, the J gene TRBJ1-1; D is unclear. Germline CDR1 is KGHSH and CDR2 is LQKENI. The CDR3 is 13 amino acids. V was pared by 2 bases and J by 0 bases, with 4 bases between. The CDR3 DNA sequence: TGTGCCAGCTCACCAGGGATGAACACTGAAGCTTTCTTT. It is translated as CASSPGMNTEAFF.

V and J are TRBV6-1 and TRBJ2-2; 9 positions match TRBD1. CDR1 and CDR2 (germline): MNHNS, SASEGT. This CDR3 is 11 amino acids long. V was pared by 7 bases and J by 17 bases, with 8 bases of the junction left unmatched. CDR3 protein: CASILGDRVFF. In DNA, the CDR3 is TGTGCCAGCATACTCGGGGACAGGGTCTTTTTT.

The rearrangement joins TRBV28 to TRBJ1-2, with 9 bases lining up with TRBD1. The CDR3 spans 14 residues. CDR1 MDHEN and CDR2 SYDVKM come from the germline V gene. J lost 4 bases, V lost 6 bases, and 6 bases had no gene match. The CDR3 region has the DNA TGTGCCAGCAGCCTACAGGGGGCGGGCTATGGCTACACCTTC. Amino acid sequence: CASSLQGAGYGYTF.

The V gene is TRBV5-8, the J gene TRBJ1-4; tentatively, D is TRBD1 (5 bases). Trimming left V 2 bases short and J 2 bases short, with 16 bases between. CDR3 size: 17 residues. In germline, CDR1 is SGHTS, CDR2 YDEGEE. The CDR3 is CASSFALRPGTNEKLFF. CDR3 in DNA: TGTGCCAGCAGCTTTGCACTCCGGCCAGGGACTAATGAAAAACTGTTTTTT.

J is TRBJ1-6 and V is TRBV5-3, with TRBD1 matching over 9 bases. TRBV5-3 is annotated as an ORF whose role is uncertain. The CDR3 spans 14 residues. With V trimmed by 0 bases and J by 8 bases, 0 bases remained unmatched. The CDR3 protein is CARSLGQGDSPLHF. CDR3 sequence (DNA): TGTGCCAGAAGCTTGGGACAGGGGGATTCACCCCTCCACTTT.

This clone showed up just a few times. This chain joins TRBV5-1 and TRBJ1-6, with TRBD1 matching over 7 bases. This CDR3 is built from 13 residues. V shed 6 bases, J shed 8 bases, and the junction held 5 bases outside the gene matches. Germline lookup yields CDR1 SGHRS and CDR2 YFSETQ. The chain's CDR3 is CASTIQGDSPLHF. The CDR3 DNA sequence: TGCGCCAGCACGATCCAGGGGGATTCACCCCTCCACTTT. Full variable domain (remainder filled in from reference TRBV5-1 and TRBJ1-6): KAGVTQTPRYLIKTRGQQVTLSCSPISGHRSVSWYQQTPGQGLQFLFEYFSETQRNKGNFPGRFSGRQFSNSRSEMNVSTLELGDSALYLCASTIQGDSPLHFGNGTRLTVT.

A word on this clone: Different DNA sequences within this sample yield the same CDR3. The chain employs TRBV6-1 and TRBJ1-6, with D hard to call. Trimming cost V 6 bases and J 7 bases, with 10 bases left between them. The germline V gene has CDR1 MNHNS and CDR2 SASEGT. The CDR3 extends over 13 amino acids. As DNA, the CDR3 is TGTGCCAGCAGCTACACGGAGAATTCACCCCTCCACTTT. This codes for CASSYTENSPLHF.

The chain recombines TRBV6-5 with TRBJ1-6, with D possibly TRBD1 on 5 matching bases. Trimming took 6 bases from V and 8 from J, leaving 14 bases between them. Germline CDR1 and CDR2: MNHEY and SVGAGI. The CDR3 spans 14 residues. The CDR3 DNA is TGTGCCAGCAGGCGACAGTTAGGAGATTCACCCCTCCACTTT. Residues: CASRRQLGDSPLHF.

The J gene is TRBJ2-5, the V gene TRBV5-8; D ambiguous. Germline V lookup: CDR1 SGHTS, CDR2 YDEGEE. V lost 2 bases and J lost 5, with 10 bases in between. CDR3 length: 13 amino acids. CDR3 loop: CASSLVGLETQYF. CDR3 DNA sequence: TGTGCCAGCAGCTTAGTCGGGCTGGAGACCCAGTACTTC.

The chain links TRBV7-3 to TRBJ2-7, with D possibly TRBD2 on 6 matching bases. CDR1 and CDR2 (germline): SGHTA, FQGTGA. V was pared by 4 bases and J by 6 bases, with 19 bases between. This CDR3 has 15 amino acids. The CDR3 sequence: CASSSVPGRRGEQYF. The CDR3, as DNA: TGTGCCAGCAGCTCTGTCCCCGGGAGAAGGGGCGAGCAGTACTTC. The full variable domain, in which reference TRBV7-3 and TRBJ2-7 provide the parts outside the CDR3, is GAGVSQTPSNKVTEKGKYVELRCDPISGHTALYWYRQSLGQGPEFLIYFQGTGAADDSGLPNDRFFAVRPEGSVSTLKIQRTERGDSAVYLCASSSVPGRRGEQYFGPGTRLTVT.

J is TRBJ1-2 and V is TRBV28; 7 nucleotides line up with TRBD1. CDR1 is MDHEN, CDR2 SYDVKM, per germline. The ends lost 2 bases at V and 8 bases at J; junction bases unmatched: 17. The CDR3 contains 17 residues. CDR3 sequence (DNA): TGTGCCAGCAGTTTAGACGTAGGGACAGTCGACGGTGGGGGCTACACCTTC. Residues: CASSLDVGTVDGGGYTF.

J is TRBJ2-2 and V is TRBV4-1, with a tentative D call TRBD1 (5 bases). Germline V gene data show CDR1 as MGHRA and CDR2 as YSYEKL. Trimming cost V 0 bases and J 0 bases, with 8 bases left between them. This CDR3 contains 16 residues. Written as DNA, the CDR3 is TGCGCCAGCAGCCAAGAGGGGCTAACGAACACCGGGGAGCTGTTTTTT. Its translation: CASSQEGLTNTGELFF.